This TCR beta chain was documented in a study of early T cells in non-severe SARS-CoV-2 infection. V gave up 9 bases and J gave up 0 bases, with 12 bases separating them. The CDR3 consists of 13 residues. The germline V gene encodes CDR1 LNHDA and CDR2 SQIVND (reference sequence). TCRdb reprocessed the 5' RACE reads with MiXCR, giving one entry per CDR3 protein. The repertoire includes approximately 65,000 distinct CDR3 sequences, around 15% of them detected once, and over 13% sits in the top ten. This clonotype was observed many times. V usage is TRBV19 and J usage is TRBJ2-7, with D perhaps matching TRBD1 or TRBD2 (5 bases each). This TCR derives from an adult who was a healthcare worker with PCR-confirmed SARS-CoV-2 infection or an uninfected control (not recorded which). Sequencing input: whole blood. CDR3 loop: CASAHGGSYEQYF. The CDR3 DNA reads as TGTGCCAGCGCCCATGGGGGCTCCTACGAGCAGTACTTC.